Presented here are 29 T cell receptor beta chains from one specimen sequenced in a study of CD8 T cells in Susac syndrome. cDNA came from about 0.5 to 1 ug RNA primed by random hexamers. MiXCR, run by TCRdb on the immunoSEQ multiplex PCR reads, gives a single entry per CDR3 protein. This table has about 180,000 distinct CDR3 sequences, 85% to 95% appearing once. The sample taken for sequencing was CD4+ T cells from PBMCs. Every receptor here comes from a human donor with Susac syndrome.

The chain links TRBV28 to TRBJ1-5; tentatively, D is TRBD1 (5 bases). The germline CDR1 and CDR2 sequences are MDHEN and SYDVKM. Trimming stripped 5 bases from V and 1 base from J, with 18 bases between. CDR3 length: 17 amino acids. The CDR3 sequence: CASSPAGTGRSNQPQHF. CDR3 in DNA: TGTGCCAGCAGTCCCGCCGGCACAGGCCGGAGCAATCAGCCCCAGCATTTT. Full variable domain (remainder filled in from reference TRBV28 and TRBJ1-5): DVKVTQSSRYLVKRTGEKVFLECVQDMDHENMFWYRQDPGLGLRLIYFSYDVKMKEKGDIPEGYSVSREKKERFSLILESASTNQTSMYLCASSPAGTGRSNQPQHFGDGTRLSIL.

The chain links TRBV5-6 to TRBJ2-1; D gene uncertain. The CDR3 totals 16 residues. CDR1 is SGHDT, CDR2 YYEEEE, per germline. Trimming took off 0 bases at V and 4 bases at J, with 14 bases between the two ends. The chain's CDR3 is CASSLVLPGAYNEQFF. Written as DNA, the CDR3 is TGTGCCAGCAGCTTGGTCCTTCCCGGAGCTTACAATGAGCAGTTCTTC.

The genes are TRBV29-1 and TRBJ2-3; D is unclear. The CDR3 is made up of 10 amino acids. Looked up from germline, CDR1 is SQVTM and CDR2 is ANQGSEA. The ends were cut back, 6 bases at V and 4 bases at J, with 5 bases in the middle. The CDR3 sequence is CSVGSDTQYF. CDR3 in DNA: TGCAGCGTGGGGTCAGATACGCAGTATTTT.

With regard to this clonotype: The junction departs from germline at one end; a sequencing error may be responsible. The CDR3 loop reads CATSLLGYEQYF. The CDR3 DNA reads as TGTGCCACCAGCCTCCTGGGGTACGAGCAGTACTTC. The chain couples TRBV7-2 to TRBJ2-7, with D hard to call. The CDR3 sequence is 12 residues long. The germline CDR1 and CDR2 sequences are SGHTA and FQGNSA.

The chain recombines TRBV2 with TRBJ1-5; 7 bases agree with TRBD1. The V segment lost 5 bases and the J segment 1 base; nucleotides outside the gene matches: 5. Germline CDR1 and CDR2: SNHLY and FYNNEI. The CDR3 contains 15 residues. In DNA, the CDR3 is TGTGCCAGCAGTAAATCGGGACAGAGCAATCAGCCCCAGCATTTT. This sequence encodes CASSKSGQSNQPQHF.

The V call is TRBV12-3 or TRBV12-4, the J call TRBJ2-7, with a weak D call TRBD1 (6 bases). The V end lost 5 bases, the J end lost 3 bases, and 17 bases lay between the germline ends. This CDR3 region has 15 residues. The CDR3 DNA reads TGTGCCAGCAGTCCTACAGACTTGGGACACTACGAGCAGTACTTC. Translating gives CASSPTDLGHYEQYF.

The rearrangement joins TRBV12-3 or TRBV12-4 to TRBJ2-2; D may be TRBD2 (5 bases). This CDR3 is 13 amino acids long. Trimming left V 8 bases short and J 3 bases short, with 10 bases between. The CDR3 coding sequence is TGTGCCAGCTGTGACGGGGACACCGGGGAGCTGTTTTTT. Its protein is CASCDGDTGELFF.

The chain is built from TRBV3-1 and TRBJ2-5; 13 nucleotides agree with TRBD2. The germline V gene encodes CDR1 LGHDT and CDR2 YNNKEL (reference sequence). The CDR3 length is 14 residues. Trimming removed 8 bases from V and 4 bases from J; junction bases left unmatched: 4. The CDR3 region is CASQRTSGGETQYF. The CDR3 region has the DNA TGTGCCAGCCAAAGGACTAGCGGGGGAGAGACCCAGTACTTC.

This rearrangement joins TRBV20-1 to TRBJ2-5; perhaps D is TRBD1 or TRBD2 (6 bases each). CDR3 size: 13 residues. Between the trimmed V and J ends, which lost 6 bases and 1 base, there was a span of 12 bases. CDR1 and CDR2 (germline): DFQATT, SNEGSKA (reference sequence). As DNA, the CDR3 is TGCAGTGCCGTGAAGGGGGGCCAAGAGACCCAGTACTTC. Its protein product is CSAVKGGQETQYF.

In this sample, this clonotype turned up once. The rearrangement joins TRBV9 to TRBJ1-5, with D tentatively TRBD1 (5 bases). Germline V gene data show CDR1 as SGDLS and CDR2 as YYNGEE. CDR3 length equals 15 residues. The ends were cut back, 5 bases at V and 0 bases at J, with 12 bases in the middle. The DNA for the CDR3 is TGTGCCAGCAGTCGGGGGAGGGATAGCAATCAGCCCCAGCATTTT. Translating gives CASSRGRDSNQPQHF.

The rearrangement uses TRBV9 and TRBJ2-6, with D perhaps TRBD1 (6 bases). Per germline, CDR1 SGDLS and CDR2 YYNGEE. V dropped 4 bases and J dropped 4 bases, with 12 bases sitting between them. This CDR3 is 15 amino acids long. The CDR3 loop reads CASSKGGIGANVLTF. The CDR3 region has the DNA TGTGCCAGCAGCAAAGGGGGTATCGGGGCCAACGTCCTGACTTTC.

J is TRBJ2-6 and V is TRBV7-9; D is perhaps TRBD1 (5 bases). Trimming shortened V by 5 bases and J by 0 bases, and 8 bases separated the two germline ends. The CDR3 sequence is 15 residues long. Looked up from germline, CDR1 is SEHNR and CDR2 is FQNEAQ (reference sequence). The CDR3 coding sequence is TGTGCCAGCAGCCGAGACAGCTCTGGGGCCAACGTCCTGACTTTC. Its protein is CASSRDSSGANVLTF.

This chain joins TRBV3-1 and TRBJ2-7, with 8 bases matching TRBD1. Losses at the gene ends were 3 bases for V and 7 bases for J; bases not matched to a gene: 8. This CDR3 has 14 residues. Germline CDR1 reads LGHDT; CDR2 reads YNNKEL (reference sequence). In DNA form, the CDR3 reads TGTGCCAGCAGCCAGGGTCAGGGGGCGAGAGAGCAGTACTTC. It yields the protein CASSQGQGAREQYF.

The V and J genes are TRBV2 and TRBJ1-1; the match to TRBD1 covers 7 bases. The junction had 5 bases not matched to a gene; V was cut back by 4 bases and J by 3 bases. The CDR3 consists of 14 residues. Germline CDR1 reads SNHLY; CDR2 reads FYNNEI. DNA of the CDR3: TGTGCCAGCAGTGCAGGGGGTCGATACACTGAAGCTTTCTTT. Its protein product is CASSAGGRYTEAFF. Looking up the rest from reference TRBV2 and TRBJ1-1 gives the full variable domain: EPEVTQTPSHQVTQMGQEVILRCVPISNHLYFYWYRQILGQKVEFLVSFYNNEISEKSEIFDDQFSVERPDGSNFTLKIRSTKLEDSAMYFCASSAGGRYTEAFFGQGTRLTVV.

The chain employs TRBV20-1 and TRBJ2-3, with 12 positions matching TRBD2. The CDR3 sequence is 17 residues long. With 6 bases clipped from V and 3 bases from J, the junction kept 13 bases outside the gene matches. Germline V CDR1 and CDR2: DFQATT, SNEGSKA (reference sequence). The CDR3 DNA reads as TGCAGTGCGACACTAGCGGGGGGTAGAGGTGCGACAGATACGCAGTATTTT. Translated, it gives CSATLAGGRGATDTQYF.

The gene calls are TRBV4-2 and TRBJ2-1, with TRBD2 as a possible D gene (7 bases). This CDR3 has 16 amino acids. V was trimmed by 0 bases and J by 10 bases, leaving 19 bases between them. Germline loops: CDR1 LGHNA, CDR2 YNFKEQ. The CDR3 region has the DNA TGTGCCAGCAGCCAAGATCTAGTGGGGGGGCCAGGGGAGCAGTTCTTC. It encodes CASSQDLVGGPGEQFF.

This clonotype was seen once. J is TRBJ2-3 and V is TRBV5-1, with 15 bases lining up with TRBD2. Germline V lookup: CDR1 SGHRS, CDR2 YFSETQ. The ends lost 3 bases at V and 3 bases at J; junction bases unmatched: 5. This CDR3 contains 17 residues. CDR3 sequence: CASSSRTSGGGTDTQYF. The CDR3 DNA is TGCGCCAGCAGCTCAAGGACTAGCGGGGGGGGAACAGATACGCAGTATTTT.

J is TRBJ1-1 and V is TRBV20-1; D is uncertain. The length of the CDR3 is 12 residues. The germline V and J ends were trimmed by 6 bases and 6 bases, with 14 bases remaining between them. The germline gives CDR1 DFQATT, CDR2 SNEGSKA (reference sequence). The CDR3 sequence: CSAHVNSAEAFF. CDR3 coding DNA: TGCAGTGCCCACGTGAACTCGGCTGAAGCTTTCTTT.

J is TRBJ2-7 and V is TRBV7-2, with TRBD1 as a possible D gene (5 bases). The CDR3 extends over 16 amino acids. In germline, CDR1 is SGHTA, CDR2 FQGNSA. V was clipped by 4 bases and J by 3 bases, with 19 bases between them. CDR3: CASSSHTGPPHYEQYF. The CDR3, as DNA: TGTGCCAGCAGCTCGCATACAGGTCCTCCCCACTACGAGCAGTACTTC. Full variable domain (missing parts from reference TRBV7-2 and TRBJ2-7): GAGVSQSPSNKVTEKGKDVELRCDPISGHTALYWYRQSLGQGLEFLIYFQGNSAPDKSGLPSDRFSAERTGGSVSTLTIQRTQQEDSAVYLCASSSHTGPPHYEQYFGPGTRLTVT.

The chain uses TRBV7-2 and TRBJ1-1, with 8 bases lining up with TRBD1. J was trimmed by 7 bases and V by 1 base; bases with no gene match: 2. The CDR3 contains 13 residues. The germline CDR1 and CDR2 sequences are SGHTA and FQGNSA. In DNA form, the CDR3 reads TGTGCCAGCAGCTTAGGGACAGGGTTTGAAGCTTTCTTT. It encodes CASSLGTGFEAFF.

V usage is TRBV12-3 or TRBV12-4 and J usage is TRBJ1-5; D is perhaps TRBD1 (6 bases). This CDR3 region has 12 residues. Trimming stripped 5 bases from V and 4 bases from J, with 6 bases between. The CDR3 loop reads CASSTGNQPQHF. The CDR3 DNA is TGTGCCAGCAGTACAGGGAATCAGCCCCAGCATTTT.

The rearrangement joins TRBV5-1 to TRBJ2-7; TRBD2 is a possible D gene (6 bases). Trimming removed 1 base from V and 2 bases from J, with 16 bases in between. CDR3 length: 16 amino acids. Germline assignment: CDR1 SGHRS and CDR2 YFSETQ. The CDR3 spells CASSLPSGGATYEQYF. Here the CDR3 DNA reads TGCGCCAGCAGCTTGCCCTCAGGCGGGGCAACCTACGAGCAGTACTTC.

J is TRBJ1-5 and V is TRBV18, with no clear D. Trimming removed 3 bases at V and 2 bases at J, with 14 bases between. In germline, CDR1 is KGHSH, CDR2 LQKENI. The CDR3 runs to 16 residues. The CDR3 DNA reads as TGTGCCAGCTCACCGGTCCTTCGGGCAGGCAATCAGCCCCAGCATTTT. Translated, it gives CASSPVLRAGNQPQHF.

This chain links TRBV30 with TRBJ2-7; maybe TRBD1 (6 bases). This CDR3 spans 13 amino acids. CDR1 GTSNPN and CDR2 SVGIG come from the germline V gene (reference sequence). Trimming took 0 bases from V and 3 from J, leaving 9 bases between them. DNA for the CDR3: TGTGCCTGGAGTGTAGCACAGGGCTACGAGCAGTACTTC. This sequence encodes CAWSVAQGYEQYF.

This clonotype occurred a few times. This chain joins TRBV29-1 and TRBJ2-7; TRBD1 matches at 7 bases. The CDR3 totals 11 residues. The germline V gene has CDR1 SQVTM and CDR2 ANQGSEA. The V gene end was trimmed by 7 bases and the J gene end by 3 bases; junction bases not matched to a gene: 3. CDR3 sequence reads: CSGGTDYEQYF. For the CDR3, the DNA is TGCAGCGGTGGGACAGACTACGAGCAGTACTTC.

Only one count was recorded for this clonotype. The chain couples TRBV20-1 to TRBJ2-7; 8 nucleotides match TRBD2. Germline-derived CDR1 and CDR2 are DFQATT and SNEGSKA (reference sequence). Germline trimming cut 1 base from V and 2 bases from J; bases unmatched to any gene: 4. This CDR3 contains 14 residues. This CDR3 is CSARVTGGTYEQYF. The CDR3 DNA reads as TGCAGTGCTAGAGTGACGGGGGGGACCTACGAGCAGTACTTC.

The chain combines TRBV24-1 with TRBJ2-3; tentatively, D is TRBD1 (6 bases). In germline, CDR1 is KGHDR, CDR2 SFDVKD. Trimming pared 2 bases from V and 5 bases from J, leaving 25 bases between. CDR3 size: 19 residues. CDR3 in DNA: TGTGCCACCAGTGATTCTTATTCTAGGGGAATGGGGGCTATAGATACGCAGTATTTT. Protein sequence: CATSDSYSRGMGAIDTQYF.

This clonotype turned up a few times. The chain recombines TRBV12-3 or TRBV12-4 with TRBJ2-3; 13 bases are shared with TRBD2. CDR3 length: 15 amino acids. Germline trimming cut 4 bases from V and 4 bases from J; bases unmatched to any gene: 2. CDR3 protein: CASSSGTSGADTQYF. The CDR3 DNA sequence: TGTGCCAGCAGTTCCGGGACTAGCGGGGCAGATACGCAGTATTTT.

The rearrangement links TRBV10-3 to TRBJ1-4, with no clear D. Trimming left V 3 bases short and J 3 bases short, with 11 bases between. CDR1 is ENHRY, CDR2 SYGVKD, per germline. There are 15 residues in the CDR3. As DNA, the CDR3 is TGTGCCATCAGTGACCCACTCCATTCTAATGAAAAACTGTTTTTT. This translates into CAISDPLHSNEKLFF.